Listed here is a single T cell receptor beta chain. CDR1 and CDR2 from the germline V gene are SGHRS and YFSETQ. There are 12 residues in the CDR3. With 2 bases removed from V and 3 bases from J, the gap between germline ends came to 5 bases. The data were obtained in a study of blood T cell repertoires in COVID-19. Clones were sequenced by immunoSEQ multiplex PCR, and TCRdb holds only the in-frame ones, with some missing. Of 150,000 to 200,000 clones listed, around 74% are singletons. This sequence originates from a man in his 70s with acute or convalescent COVID-19. The V call is TRBV5-1, the J call TRBJ1-2; no clear D gene. Sequencing was performed on peripheral blood. This CDR3 is CASSFQDYGYTF. DNA for the CDR3: TGCGCCAGCAGCTTCCAGGACTATGGCTACACCTTC.